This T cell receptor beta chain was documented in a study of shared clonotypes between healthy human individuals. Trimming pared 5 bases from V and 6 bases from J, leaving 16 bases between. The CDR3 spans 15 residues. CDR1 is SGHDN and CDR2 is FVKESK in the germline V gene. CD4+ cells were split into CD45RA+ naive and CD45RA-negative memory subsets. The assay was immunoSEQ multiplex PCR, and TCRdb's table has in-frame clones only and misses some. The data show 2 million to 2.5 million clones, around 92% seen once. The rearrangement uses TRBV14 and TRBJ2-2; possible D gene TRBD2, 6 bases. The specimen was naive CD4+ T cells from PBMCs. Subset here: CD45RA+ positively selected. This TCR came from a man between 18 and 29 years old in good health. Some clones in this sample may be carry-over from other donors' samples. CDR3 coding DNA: TGTGCCAGCAGCTCTCGGGACGGGGGTCCCGGGGAGCTGTTTTTT. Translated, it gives CASSSRDGGPGELFF.